This TCR beta chain was recovered during a study of T-cell reconstitution after alpha-beta-depleted transplantation in children. V was trimmed by 4 bases and J by 4 bases, leaving 22 bases between them. Germline values: CDR1 LGHNT, CDR2 FRNRAP. The CDR3 loop spans 17 amino acids. Concerning this clonotype itself: Its specificity is not known.

Study-level points and caveats: There were some patients whose high TCRbeta diversity at day 60 came from surviving recipient T cells and thymic progenitors. After transplant, at about two months, alpha-beta T cells were reportedly derived from several hundred expanded graft clones. T-cell counts and diversity were attributed mostly to newly produced T cells one year after transplant.

During its preparation, the TCRbeta library received unique molecular identifiers. Each CDR3 protein is one row after TCRdb ran MiXCR on the PCR reads. The repertoire holds approximately 980,000 distinct CDR3 sequences, with under 30% as singletons. The specimen was PBMCs, mostly from graft donor cells, collected 360 days after TCRalphabeta/CD19-depleted stem cell transplant. The chain links TRBV12-5 to TRBJ1-2, with D possibly matching TRBD1 (6 bases). This sequence was found in a boy younger than two who had a stem cell transplant for SCID, so the T cells may come from the graft donor. The CDR3 here is CASGSLSRDTGPYGYTF. The CDR3 nucleotides read TGTGCTAGTGGTTCACTATCCCGGGACACCGGACCCTATGGCTACACCTTC.